A selection of T cell receptor beta chains follows, all from one sample in a study of early stage breast cancer tumors. Method: immunoSEQ multiplex PCR; TCRdb's copy keeps in-frame clones and lacks some. The profile shows 13,000 to 15,000 clones, about 81% of them singletons. The sequencing sample was made of normal breast tissue next to the tumor. The receptors derive from a person in their thirties with breast cancer. Both conserved end residues are part of each CDR3. Each record gives: V gene, clone size, CDR3 length, D gene, J gene, CDR3 protein, CDR3 DNA. D genes are given only for firm matches. Clone size is shown for a subset of rows, as once, few, many or a class of expanded clone.

v_call: TRBV7-9; clone_size: -; cdr3_length: 16; d_call: -; j_call: TRBJ2-7; cdr3_aa: CASSLSGTYTIYEQYF; cdr3_nt: TGTGCCAGCAGCTTGTCCGGGACCTACACGATCTACGAGCAGTACTTC
v_call: TRBV11-3; clone_size: -; cdr3_length: 14; d_call: TRBD1; j_call: TRBJ1-1; cdr3_aa: CASSTGQGSTEAFF; cdr3_nt: TGTGCCAGCAGCACCGGACAGGGGTCCACTGAAGCTTTCTTT
v_call: TRBV4-3; clone_size: -; cdr3_length: 19; d_call: -; j_call: TRBJ2-1; cdr3_aa: CASSQERGRGPFNRNEQFF; cdr3_nt: TGCGCCAGCAGCCAAGAGAGGGGTCGGGGCCCGTTCAACAGAAATGAGCAGTTCTTC
v_call: TRBV5-6; clone_size: once; cdr3_length: 11; d_call: -; j_call: TRBJ1-1; cdr3_aa: CASSFNTEAFF; cdr3_nt: TGTGCCAGCAGCTTTAACACTGAAGCTTTCTTT
v_call: TRBV7-9; clone_size: -; cdr3_length: 15; d_call: -; j_call: TRBJ1-1; cdr3_aa: CASSLSGAGNTEAFF; cdr3_nt: TGTGCCAGCAGCTTGTCCGGGGCGGGGAACACTGAAGCTTTCTTT
v_call: TRBV7-2; clone_size: -; cdr3_length: 15; d_call: TRBD2; j_call: TRBJ2-7; cdr3_aa: CASSASGSSAYEQYF; cdr3_nt: TGTGCCAGCAGCGCTAGCGGGAGTTCCGCCTACGAGCAGTACTTC
v_call: TRBV12-5; clone_size: -; cdr3_length: 20; d_call: TRBD2; j_call: TRBJ2-7; cdr3_aa: CASGLVRAGVAGGNAYEQYF; cdr3_nt: TGTGCTAGTGGTTTGGTACGAGCCGGGGTAGCGGGAGGGAATGCCTACGAGCAGTACTTC
v_call: TRBV4-2; clone_size: -; cdr3_length: 17; d_call: TRBD2; j_call: TRBJ2-3; cdr3_aa: CASSPRAGDVSTDTQYF; cdr3_nt: TGTGCCAGCAGCCCTCGGGCGGGGGATGTTAGCACAGATACGCAGTATTTT
v_call: TRBV2; clone_size: -; cdr3_length: 16; d_call: TRBD2; j_call: TRBJ2-1; cdr3_aa: CASSVASGGVNNEQFF; cdr3_nt: TGTGCCAGCAGTGTCGCTAGCGGGGGTGTCAACAATGAGCAGTTCTTC
v_call: TRBV18; clone_size: -; cdr3_length: 17; d_call: TRBD2; j_call: TRBJ2-7; cdr3_aa: CASSPGTSGSTSYEQYF; cdr3_nt: TGTGCCAGCTCACCCGGGACTAGCGGGAGTACCTCCTACGAGCAGTACTTC
v_call: TRBV6-4; clone_size: -; cdr3_length: 15; d_call: TRBD2; j_call: TRBJ2-3; cdr3_aa: CASSLAGEGTDTQYF; cdr3_nt: TGTGCCAGCAGCCTAGCGGGAGAAGGCACAGATACGCAGTATTTT
v_call: TRBV5-1; clone_size: -; cdr3_length: 18; d_call: TRBD1; j_call: TRBJ2-7; cdr3_aa: CASSLAGRRQGAGDEQYF; cdr3_nt: TGCGCCAGCAGCCTGGCGGGGCGTAGACAGGGGGCGGGAGACGAGCAGTACTTC
v_call: TRBV29-1; clone_size: -; cdr3_length: 15; d_call: TRBD1; j_call: TRBJ2-7; cdr3_aa: CSVEGPGTGVYEQYF; cdr3_nt: TGCAGCGTTGAAGGGCCCGGGACAGGAGTCTACGAGCAGTACTTC
v_call: TRBV5-4; clone_size: -; cdr3_length: 14; d_call: TRBD2; j_call: TRBJ2-1; cdr3_aa: CASSPGTSGNEQFF; cdr3_nt: TGTGCCAGCAGCCCCGGGACTAGCGGCAATGAGCAGTTCTTC
v_call: TRBV5-1; clone_size: -; cdr3_length: 15; d_call: -; j_call: TRBJ2-2; cdr3_aa: CASSRGLFNTGELFF; cdr3_nt: TGCGCCAGCAGCCGGGGACTTTTTAACACCGGGGAGCTGTTTTTT
v_call: TRBV19; clone_size: -; cdr3_length: 14; d_call: TRBD2; j_call: TRBJ2-5; cdr3_aa: CASSRPGLGETQYF; cdr3_nt: TGTGCCAGTAGCCGGCCCGGACTAGGAGAGACCCAGTACTTC
v_call: TRBV29-1; clone_size: -; cdr3_length: 12; d_call: -; j_call: TRBJ2-2; cdr3_aa: CSGSDYTGELFF; cdr3_nt: TGCAGCGGCTCCGACTACACCGGGGAGCTGTTTTTT
v_call: TRBV11-2; clone_size: once; cdr3_length: 16; d_call: -; j_call: TRBJ1-2; cdr3_aa: CASSLDLREPSNGYTF; cdr3_nt: TGTGCCAGCAGCTTAGATCTAAGGGAACCAAGTAATGGCTACACCTTC
v_call: TRBV10-3; clone_size: -; cdr3_length: 13; d_call: -; j_call: TRBJ2-3; cdr3_aa: CAISLDWADTQYF; cdr3_nt: TGTGCCATCAGTCTAGATTGGGCAGATACGCAGTATTTT
v_call: TRBV7-9; clone_size: -; cdr3_length: 15; d_call: TRBD1; j_call: TRBJ2-1; cdr3_aa: CASSPRGNHYNEQFF; cdr3_nt: TGTGCCAGCAGCCCCAGGGGGAACCACTACAATGAGCAGTTCTTC
v_call: TRBV30; clone_size: medium-sized; cdr3_length: 17; d_call: TRBD2; j_call: TRBJ2-7; cdr3_aa: CAWSPPPRLAVTYEQYF; cdr3_nt: TGTGCCTGGAGTCCCCCACCTCGACTAGCGGTAACCTACGAGCAGTACTTC
v_call: TRBV25-1; clone_size: -; cdr3_length: 17; d_call: TRBD1; j_call: TRBJ2-1; cdr3_aa: CASSEGIRGRAYNEQFF; cdr3_nt: TGTGCCAGCAGTGAAGGGATCAGGGGGCGCGCCTACAATGAGCAGTTCTTC
v_call: TRBV6-5; clone_size: -; cdr3_length: 15; d_call: -; j_call: TRBJ2-7; cdr3_aa: CASSYQRFGIGEQYF; cdr3_nt: TGTGCCAGCAGTTACCAAAGGTTTGGAATCGGCGAGCAGTACTTC
v_call: TRBV19; clone_size: -; cdr3_length: 16; d_call: -; j_call: TRBJ1-5; cdr3_aa: CASSIVGAGGNQPQHF; cdr3_nt: TGTGCCAGTAGTATAGTTGGGGCCGGGGGGAATCAGCCCCAGCATTTT